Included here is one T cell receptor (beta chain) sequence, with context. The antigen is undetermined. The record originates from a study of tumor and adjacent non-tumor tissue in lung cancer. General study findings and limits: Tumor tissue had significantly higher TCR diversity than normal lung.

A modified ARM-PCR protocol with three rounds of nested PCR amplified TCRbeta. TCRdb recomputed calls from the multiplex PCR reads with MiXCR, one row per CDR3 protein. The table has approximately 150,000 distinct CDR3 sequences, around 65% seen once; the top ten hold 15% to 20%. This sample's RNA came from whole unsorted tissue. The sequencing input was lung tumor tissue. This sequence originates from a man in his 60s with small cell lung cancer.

The CDR3 is CASSLPPGEVETQYF. The DNA of the CDR3 is TGTGCCAGCAGCTTACCTCCCGGAGAGGTTGAGACCCAGTACTTC. The V gene is TRBV11-1, the J gene TRBJ2-5; D remains unclear. The CDR3 is 15 residues long. Germline V lookup: CDR1 SGHAT, CDR2 FQDESV (reference sequence). V was clipped by 2 bases and J by 5 bases, with 15 bases between them.